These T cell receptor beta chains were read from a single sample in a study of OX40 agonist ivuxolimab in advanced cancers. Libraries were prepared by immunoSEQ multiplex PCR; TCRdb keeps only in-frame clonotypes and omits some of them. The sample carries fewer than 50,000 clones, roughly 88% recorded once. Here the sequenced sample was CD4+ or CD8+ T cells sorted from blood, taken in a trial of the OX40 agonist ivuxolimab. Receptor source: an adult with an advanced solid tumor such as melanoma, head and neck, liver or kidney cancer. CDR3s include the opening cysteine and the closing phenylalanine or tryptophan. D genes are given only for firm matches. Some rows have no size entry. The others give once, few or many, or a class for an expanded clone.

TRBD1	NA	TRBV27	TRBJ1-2	CASSIQGWANYGYTF	TGTGCCAGCAGTATACAGGGGTGGGCGAACTATGGCTACACCTTC
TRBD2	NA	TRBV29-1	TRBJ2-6	CSVEDGRGGASSGANVLTF	TGCAGCGTTGAAGATGGGCGCGGGGGGGCCAGCTCTGGGGCCAACGTCCTGACTTTC
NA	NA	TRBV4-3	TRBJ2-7	CASSQESTGKADYEQYF	TGCGCCAGCAGCCAAGAATCGACAGGCAAAGCTGACTACGAGCAGTACTTC
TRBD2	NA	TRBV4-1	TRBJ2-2	CASSPGGSGGPRTGELFF	TGCGCCAGCAGCCCCGGGGGTAGCGGGGGGCCGAGAACCGGGGAGCTGTTTTTT
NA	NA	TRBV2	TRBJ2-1	CASSDHTSSYNEQFF	TGTGCCAGCAGTGACCACACCTCCTCCTACAATGAGCAGTTCTTC
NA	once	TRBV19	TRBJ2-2	CASSTLNSAGELFF	TGTGCCAGTAGTACCCTAAACTCTGCGGGGGAGCTGTTTTTT
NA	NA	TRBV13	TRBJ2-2	CASSPGGDTGELFF	TGTGCCAGCAGCCCAGGTGGGGACACCGGGGAGCTGTTTTTT
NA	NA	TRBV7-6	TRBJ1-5	CASSSSPLTDSNQPQHF	TGTGCCAGCAGCTCTTCACCACTGACAGATAGCAATCAGCCCCAGCATTTT
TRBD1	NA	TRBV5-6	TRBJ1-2	CASSLVWQGEGYTF	TGTGCCAGCAGCTTGGTCTGGCAGGGGGAAGGCTACACCTTC
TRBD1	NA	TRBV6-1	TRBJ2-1	CASSDDPGTGDEQFF	TGTGCCAGCAGTGATGACCCCGGGACAGGTGACGAGCAGTTCTTC
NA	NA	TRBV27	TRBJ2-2	CASTRLGAGELFF	TGTGCCAGCACCCGACTAGGGGCCGGGGAGCTGTTTTTT